The sequence of this T cell receptor (delta chain) was determined in a study of gamma-delta chains in newborns, infants, children. Study-level information: Innate gammadelta T cells reportedly expand polyclonally right after birth, driven by microbial exposure, per the title.

Regarding this clone: At one boundary the junction diverges from the germline segment, which might be a read error.

TCRdb used CATT to re-call clones from the reads. There are over 2,500 delta-chain clones in the sample; roughly 52% occur only once, and approximately 6% lies in the top ten. Per germline, CDR1 GEAIGNYY and CDR2 EKD. This CDR3 has 18 residues. The V gene is TRDV2, the J gene TRDJ3; TRDD3 matches at 12 bases. Sequenced material: blood. The receptor's source is a child who received the measles vaccine. The CDR3 DNA reads as TGCGCCTGTGGCACTGGGGGATACAGCTCCTGGGACACCCGACAGATGTTTTTC. Its protein product is CACGTGGYSSWDTRQMFF.